These 23 T cell receptor beta chains came from one sample sequenced in a study of early T cells in non-severe SARS-CoV-2 infection (dated by TCRdb to the early 2020s). Library construction relied on 5' RACE. The instrument given in TCRdb is NextSeq 500. Through fastp at Q25 and MiXCR, TCRdb rebuilt clones from the public reads, retaining in-frame beta chains. Rows merge per CDR3 protein into single entries with the most common DNA and genes. Across this sample there are about 50,000 distinct CDR3 sequences, with roughly 16% seen only once. 4.1% of the sample belongs to the ten largest clones. Sequences were derived from whole blood, sampled at baseline. These receptors were taken from an adult who was a healthcare worker with PCR-confirmed SARS-CoV-2 infection or an uninfected control (not recorded which).

This clonotype turned up a few times. V gene TRBV20-1 combines with J gene TRBJ2-7; TRBD2 matches at 12 bases. The CDR3 covers 14 residues. The V gene end was trimmed by 0 bases and the J gene end by 6 bases; junction bases not matched to a gene: 3. Germline V gene sequence: CDR1 DFQATT, CDR2 SNEGSKA (reference sequence). The CDR3 DNA is TGCAGTGCTAGAGATTCTAGCGGGAGGGGCGAGCAGTACTTC. It encodes CSARDSSGRGEQYF.

The gene calls are TRBV20-1 and TRBJ2-3; D is unresolved. V lost 0 bases to trimming and J lost 2 bases, with 15 bases between them. CDR1 DFQATT and CDR2 SNEGSKA come from the germline V gene (reference sequence). This CDR3 has 16 residues. As DNA, the CDR3 is TGCAGTGCTAGAGATCCTCTGGGAACCGCCACAGATACGCAGTATTTT. Protein: CSARDPLGTATDTQYF.

The CDR3 spells CASSPRGQANTEAFF. In DNA, the CDR3 is TGTGCCAGCTCACCAAGGGGACAGGCGAACACTGAAGCTTTCTTT. The chain has TRBV18 and TRBJ1-1; 8 nucleotides match TRBD1. The junction had 3 bases not matched to a gene; V was cut back by 2 bases and J by 1 base. Germline loops: CDR1 KGHSH, CDR2 LQKENI. This CDR3 comprises 15 residues. Based on the CDR3 plus reference TRBV18 and TRBJ1-1, the full variable domain is NAGVMQNPRHLVRRRGQEARLRCSPMKGHSHVYWYRQLPEEGLKFMVYLQKENIIDESGMPKERFSAEFPKEGPSILRIQQVVRGDSAAYFCASSPRGQANTEAFFGQGTRLTVV.

This clonotype was seen many times. The J gene is TRBJ2-1, the V gene TRBV20-1; no definite D call. V was clipped by 3 bases and J by 0 bases, with 9 bases between them. Germline V gene data show CDR1 as DFQATT and CDR2 as SNEGSKA (reference sequence). The CDR3 spans 14 residues. The CDR3 protein is CSARKELSYNEQFF. The CDR3 bases are TGCAGTGCTAGGAAAGAGCTCTCCTACAATGAGCAGTTCTTC.

Regarding this clonotype: One junction end does not reproduce the germline sequence, and a read error may be involved. J is TRBJ2-7 and V is TRBV28; 10 nucleotides align to TRBD1. The CDR3 consists of 14 residues. Germline CDR1 reads MDHEN; CDR2 reads SYDVKM. The CDR3 DNA follows: TGTGCCAGCAGTTCGGGACAGGGGTCCTTCGAGCAGTACTTC. Translated: CASSSGQGSFEQYF.

The CDR3 loop reads CASSSDYNTGELFF. The CDR3, as DNA: TGTGCCAGCAGCTCCGACTACAACACCGGGGAGCTGTTTTTT. The chain is built from TRBV9 and TRBJ2-2; D possibly corresponds to TRBD2 (5 bases). The CDR3 sequence is 14 residues long. Germline loops: CDR1 SGDLS, CDR2 YYNGEE. V lost 4 bases and J lost 2, with 9 bases in between.

The chain links TRBV6-6 to TRBJ2-3, with 8 bases identical to TRBD2. The V segment lost 7 bases and the J segment 4 bases; nucleotides outside the gene matches: 4. The germline V gene encodes CDR1 MNHNY and CDR2 SVGAGI (reference sequence). This CDR3 has 13 residues. CDR3 loop: CASTGLVADTQYF. The DNA of the CDR3 is TGTGCCAGCACGGGACTAGTCGCAGATACGCAGTATTTT.

The table lists this clonotype with many counts. The chain has TRBV11-2 and TRBJ1-1, with D perhaps TRBD1 (5 bases). The CDR3 is made up of 15 amino acids. CDR1 and CDR2 from the germline V gene are SGHAT and FQNNGV. V lost 6 bases, J lost 0 bases, and 14 bases lay in between. The CDR3 region is CASSGGGSMNTEAFF. DNA for the CDR3: TGTGCCAGCAGTGGGGGAGGGTCAATGAACACTGAAGCTTTCTTT.

The chain combines TRBV6-1 with TRBJ2-3; D gene unclear. From germline, CDR1 is MNHNS and CDR2 SASEGT. The V gene lost 7 bases and the J gene lost 0 bases, with 14 bases spanning the gap. CDR3 length: 15 amino acids. Here the CDR3 DNA reads TGTGCCAGCACCGAGCAAGTAGGTAGCACAGATACGCAGTATTTT. Amino acid sequence: CASTEQVGSTDTQYF.

This clonotype was recorded at least ten times. This rearrangement joins TRBV29-1 to TRBJ2-3; D unresolved. Germline V CDR1 and CDR2: SQVTM, ANQGSEA. V shed 4 bases and J shed 8 bases, with 13 bases lying between them. This CDR3 is built from 12 residues. The CDR3 DNA reads TGCAGCGTTGCCCTCTCAATTGGTACGCAGTATTTT. Translating it yields CSVALSIGTQYF.

The chain employs TRBV4-2 and TRBJ2-1; D uncertain. The CDR3 loop spans 12 amino acids. Trimming cost V 5 bases and J 4 bases, with 6 bases left between them. Looked up from germline, CDR1 is LGHNA and CDR2 is YNFKEQ. CDR3 in DNA: TGTGCCAGCAGCACAGTGTACAATGAGCAGTTCTTC. It codes for CASSTVYNEQFF.

Notes on this clonotype: An end of the junction differs from the germline gene, which may be a read error. The chain couples TRBV19 to TRBJ2-5; 10 nucleotides agree with TRBD2. The length of the CDR3 is 17 residues. Germline CDR1 and CDR2: LNHDA and SQIVND (reference sequence). The CDR3 region is CASSPRKLAGSQEAQYF. The CDR3 nucleotides are TGTGCCAGTAGTCCCCGCAAACTAGCGGGATCACAAGAGGCCCAGTACTTC. The complete variable domain, with remaining parts taken from reference TRBV19 and TRBJ2-5, reads DGGITQSPKYLFRKEGQNVTLSCEQNLNHDAMYWYRQDPGQGLRLIYYSQIVNDFQKGDIAEGYSVSREKKESFPLTVTSAQKNPTAFYLCASSPRKLAGSQEAQYFGPGTRLLVL.

J is TRBJ2-3 and V is TRBV4-2, with D perhaps TRBD1 or TRBD2 (5 bases each). Per germline, CDR1 LGHNA and CDR2 YNFKEQ. V was clipped by 0 bases and J by 4 bases, with 11 bases between them. The CDR3 is 15 residues long. DNA of the CDR3: TGTGCCAGCAGCCAAGATCTCATGGGGGCAGATACGCAGTATTTT. It codes for CASSQDLMGADTQYF.

This chain uses TRBV3-1 with TRBJ1-6; D may be TRBD1 (5 bases). V gave up 1 base and J gave up 10 bases, with 11 bases separating them. The CDR3 is made up of 14 amino acids. Per germline, CDR1 LGHDT and CDR2 YNNKEL (reference sequence). The CDR3 here is CASSQVQGGSPLHF. CDR3 DNA sequence: TGTGCCAGCAGCCAAGTCCAGGGAGGGTCACCCCTCCACTTT. The full variable domain, its missing parts supplied by reference TRBV3-1 and TRBJ1-6, is DTAVSQTPKYLVTQMGNDKSIKCEQNLGHDTMYWYKQDSKKFLKIMFSYNNKELIINETVPNRFSPKSPDKAHLNLHINSLELGDSAVYFCASSQVQGGSPLHFGNGTRLTVT.

This clonotype was recorded a few times. At one end, the junction sequence differs from germline, possibly due to a read error. The chain's CDR3 is CTSSAQAGIADTQYF. CDR3 coding DNA: TGTACCAGCAGTGCCCAGGCGGGTATTGCAGATACGCAGTATTTT. This rearrangement joins TRBV12-3 or TRBV12-4 to TRBJ2-3, with D possibly being TRBD2 (5 bases). This CDR3 contains 15 residues.

A few counts support this clonotype. This chain connects TRBV11-2 to TRBJ2-2, with 10 nucleotides matching TRBD1. V shed 6 bases and J 5 bases; nucleotides not matched to a gene: 6. Looked up from germline, CDR1 is SGHAT and CDR2 is FQNNGV. CDR3 length: 15 residues. The CDR3 region has the DNA TGTGCCAGCAGTAGGGACAGGGGAGGGACCGGGGAGCTGTTTTTT. Its protein product is CASSRDRGGTGELFF.

The rearrangement uses TRBV10-3 and TRBJ2-2; tentatively, D is TRBD1 (6 bases). V shed 10 bases and J shed 1 base, with 16 bases lying between them. The CDR3 is 15 residues long. Per the germline V gene, CDR1 is ENHRY and CDR2 is SYGVKD. CDR3 nucleotides: TGTGCCACCAACGACAAGGACAGGAACACCGGGGAGCTGTTTTTT. Protein product: CATNDKDRNTGELFF.

The chain is built from TRBV5-1 and TRBJ2-3; 7 bases agree with TRBD2. The V segment lost 4 bases and the J segment 4 bases; nucleotides outside the gene matches: 12. This CDR3 spans 16 amino acids. From germline, CDR1 is SGHRS and CDR2 YFSETQ. CDR3 loop: CASSPRPAGSSDTQYF. CDR3 DNA sequence: TGCGCCAGCAGCCCGCGCCCAGCGGGGAGTTCAGATACGCAGTATTTT. Supplemented by reference TRBV5-1 and TRBJ2-3, the full variable domain reads KAGVTQTPRYLIKTRGQQVTLSCSPISGHRSVSWYQQTPGQGLQFLFEYFSETQRNKGNFPGRFSGRQFSNSRSEMNVSTLELGDSALYLCASSPRPAGSSDTQYFGPGTRLTVL.

The genes are TRBV6-5 and TRBJ2-1; 10 bases are a match to TRBD2. The CDR3 covers 15 residues. Germline-derived CDR1 and CDR2 are MNHEY and SVGAGI. The V gene end was trimmed by 6 bases and the J gene end by 7 bases; junction bases not matched to a gene: 9. The CDR3 is CASRPRTSGINEQFF. The CDR3 nucleotides read TGTGCCAGCAGACCCAGGACTAGCGGAATTAATGAGCAGTTCTTC.

Judged by abundance, this clonotype is medium-sized. The chain combines TRBV29-1 with TRBJ2-3; D is uncertain. The CDR3 runs 12 residues. V lost 4 bases and J 5 bases, leaving 10 bases between the germline ends. The V gene's germline CDR1 is SQVTM and CDR2 ANQGSEA. The CDR3 DNA is TGCAGCGTTGTCAGCCTGATAGATACGCAGTATTTT. Translated, it gives CSVVSLIDTQYF.

This clonotype has more than one count but fewer than ten. This chain connects TRBV6-6 to TRBJ1-3; D is uncertain. The CDR3 contains 17 residues. With 0 bases removed from V and 0 bases from J, the gap between germline ends came to 12 bases. CDR1 is MNHNY and CDR2 is SVGAGI in the germline V gene (reference sequence). For the CDR3, the DNA is TGTGCCAGCAGTTACTCGAAATTTGCTAACTCTGGAAACACCATATATTTT. It is translated as CASSYSKFANSGNTIYF.

This clonotype was recorded a few times. The rearrangement joins TRBV12-3 or TRBV12-4 to TRBJ1-1; D call uncertain. CDR3 length: 14 amino acids. Trimming took off 5 bases at V and 4 bases at J, with 14 bases between the two ends. CDR3 in amino acids: CASSTLGSLTEAFF. The CDR3, as DNA: TGTGCCAGCAGTACTCTGGGGTCCCTCACTGAAGCTTTCTTT.

V gene TRBV3-1 combines with J gene TRBJ1-1; 9 bases align to TRBD1. CDR1 LGHDT and CDR2 YNNKEL come from the germline V gene (reference sequence). The J segment lost 6 bases and the V segment lost 3 bases, leaving 5 bases of the junction unmatched. The CDR3 runs 14 residues. The CDR3 sequence: CASSQIDRGAEAFF. CDR3 bases: TGTGCCAGCAGCCAGATCGACAGGGGGGCTGAAGCTTTCTTT.